This T cell receptor beta chain originates from a study of OX40 agonist ivuxolimab in advanced cancers. Germline V gene data show CDR1 as SEHNR and CDR2 as FQNEAQ (reference sequence). The CDR3 totals 13 residues. Trimming shortened V by 1 base and J by 6 bases, and 7 bases separated the two germline ends. Autoimmune disease history or systemic immunosuppression disqualified patients. The table came from immunoSEQ multiplex PCR; TCRdb's copy has only in-frame clones and leaves some out. This sample has around 60,000 clones, with around 93% found just once. The chain is built from TRBV7-9 and TRBJ1-5; D call uncertain. Source: CD4+ or CD8+ T cells sorted from blood, taken in a trial of the OX40 agonist ivuxolimab. The TCR sequence derives from an adult with an advanced solid tumor such as melanoma, head and neck, liver or kidney cancer. The CDR3 spells CASSLGVGQPQHF. The CDR3 DNA follows: TGTGCCAGCAGCTTAGGGGTTGGTCAGCCCCAGCATTTT.